A single sample gave rise to the 5 T cell receptor beta chains below, sequenced in a study of CD8 T cells in ankylosing spondylitis listed by TCRdb under 2017. The method was 5' RACE. The sequencing machine was an Illumina HiSeq 2500. TCRdb reanalyzed the raw reads on its own, using fastp at Q25 for trimming and MiXCR for clone calling, and kept in-frame beta chains. Duplicate CDR3 protein sequences are folded into a single record with the most common DNA and genes. Present in this sample are 300,000 to 350,000 distinct CDR3 sequences, 11% of which were seen just once. The top ten clones comprise 8% to 9.5% of the sample. The sequencing input was blood, either unsorted or a sorted T cell fraction (not recorded which). The source is a female donor with ankylosing spondylitis or in good health (not recorded which).

This clonotype was recorded many times. V is TRBV10-1 and J is TRBJ1-1; D is unresolved. V was trimmed by 0 bases and J by 0 bases, leaving 8 bases between them. CDR1 and CDR2 (germline): WNHNN, SYGVQD (reference sequence). This CDR3 contains 15 residues. The CDR3: CASSESENMNTEAFF. CDR3 DNA sequence: TGCGCCAGCAGTGAGTCGGAGAACATGAACACTGAAGCTTTCTTT.

This clonotype has ten or more counts. CDR3 bases: TGCATCCCGCGGGCTGGGACTAGCGGGAGGTTCAGCTCCTACAATGAGCAGTTCTTC. Translated, it gives CIPRAGTSGRFSSYNEQFF. The chain uses TRBV20-1 and TRBJ2-1; 15 bases match TRBD2. The CDR3 sequence is 19 residues long. Per germline, CDR1 DFQATT and CDR2 SNEGSKA (reference sequence).

This clonotype was counted many times. The chain couples TRBV28 to TRBJ1-1; D call uncertain. The CDR3 runs 11 residues. Germline CDR1 MDHEN, CDR2 SYDVKM. Trimming shortened V by 10 bases and J by 0 bases, and 6 bases separated the two germline ends. The CDR3, as DNA: TGTGCCATCCTTATGAACACTGAAGCTTTCTTT. Encoded protein: CAILMNTEAFF.

In this sample, this clonotype turned up a few times. This chain uses TRBV20-1 with TRBJ2-7; D is ambiguous. Germline V lookup: CDR1 DFQATT, CDR2 SNEGSKA (reference sequence). Trimming left V 5 bases short and J 10 bases short, with 6 bases between. The CDR3 is 8 amino acids. The CDR3 loop is CSAGPQYF. The CDR3 DNA is TGCAGTGCTGGTCCCCAGTACTTC.

As to this clonotype: The junction differs from germline at one of its ends, possibly a read error. The rearrangement links TRBV5-1 to TRBJ2-1, with TRBD2 matching 10 bases. This CDR3 spans 16 amino acids. Germline-derived CDR1 and CDR2 are SGHRS and YFSETQ. CDR3 nucleotide sequence: TGCGCCAGCAGCTTGACCCAGCGGGAGGGGTACAATGAGCAGTCCTTC. Its protein product is CASSLTQREGYNEQSF. The entire variable domain, with the rest obtained from reference TRBV5-1 and TRBJ2-1, is as follows: KAGVTQTPRYLIKTRGQQVTLSCSPISGHRSVSWYQQTPGQGLQFLFEYFSETQRNKGNFPGRFSGRQFSNSRSEMNVSTLELGDSALYLCASSLTQREGYNEQSFGPGTRLTVL.